This T cell receptor (beta chain) was sequenced in a study of human T cells and chemical hapten exposure. Study-wide context: The patch tests put 0.01% DPC on the skin of the upper back and were read 6 days later.

Noted time point: patch test 3, about 24 weeks after DPC sensitization. Treatment defined: therapeutic diphenylcyclopropenone sensitization with weekly scalp DPC. Unfractionated whole blood was the source of the extracted total RNA. Germline CDR1 DFQATT, CDR2 SNEGSKA (reference sequence). V lost 6 bases and J lost 5, with 17 bases in between. The CDR3 runs to 14 residues. Original methodology: Individual samples carried between 23,224 and 690,600 TCRs, with 95,638 as the median. TCRdb recomputed calls from the RACE reads with MiXCR, one row per CDR3 protein. Here the V and J calls rest on TCRdb's processing, not on the authors' analysis. The data contain more than 85,000 distinct CDR3 sequences, about 34% of them singletons. General study results and limits: The study found that DPC sensitization did not change TCRs above 1 in 1000 frequency.

On this clonotype itself: Its specificity is unknown.

The sequencing here drew on whole blood, taken in connection with sensitization to the hapten diphenylcyclopropenone (DPC). The receptor's source is a man aged 40-49 years with alopecia areata. Some clones in this sample may be carry-over from other donors' samples. The chain is built from TRBV20-1 and TRBJ1-5; no clear D gene. The CDR3 loop reads CSAIPFQTHQPQHF. CDR3 sequence (DNA): TGCAGTGCCATCCCCTTCCAGACCCATCAGCCCCAGCATTTT.